This paragraph covers one T cell receptor (beta chain) sequence. No cognate antigen has been identified for it. Base-call qualities are not available, and no considerably larger clone is one nucleotide away. Data came from an Illumina HiSeq 1500. TCRdb's own reprocessing of the public reads used fastp at Q25 and MiXCR and kept productive beta chains. Identical CDR3 proteins give one entry, which carries the most common genes and DNA. This sample has about 740,000 distinct CDR3 sequences in its table, and 35% of those were observed once. In total, the top ten clones hold 2.8% of the sample. Relative to germline, V is 10 bases shorter and J is 12 bases shorter, with 21 bases between their ends. The CDR3, from cysteine to phenylalanine, totals 13 residues. Only the CDR3 region is kept as DNA, spanning 39 bases read in frame from base 1. The germline V gene provides CDR1 SNHLY and CDR2 FYNNEI. This entry comes from a study of T cell repertoires in cytomegalovirus infection (dated by TCRdb to the late 2010s). Study-wide context: Donor HLA type was relevant to the analysis, because carriage of CMV infection together with the matching HLA type was indicated by public TCR beta signatures.

On the study overall, not on this receptor specifically: The ex vivo response was dominated by HLA-C-restricted CMV-specific TCR beta clonotypes, which also provided the single most frequent clonotype in two of eight donors. Carriers of CMV infection plus the relevant HLA type were discriminated by the cumulative frequency of public TCR beta family members in the study cohort and in an independent approximately 360-donor cohort.

This TCR derives from a human donor in good health (CMV status not recorded). Some clones in this sample may be carry-over from other donors' samples. The sample consisted of PBMCs. The sequence joins TRBV2 to TRBJ1-4; possibly the D gene is TRBD1, per 5 matching bases. The CDR3 has the sequence CATAPGGNEQLFF. Here is the DNA: TGTGCCACCGCGCCGGGGGGAAACGAGCAACTGTTTTTT. The CDR3, completed at both ends by the reference TRBV2 and TRBJ1-4 genes, gives the full variable domain EPEVTQTPSHQVTQMGQEVILRCVPISNHLYFYWYRQILGQKVEFLVSFYNNEISEKSEIFDDQFSVERPDGSNFTLKIRSTKLEDSAMYFCATAPGGNEQLFFGSGTQLSVL.